This entry lists 29 T cell receptor beta chains sequenced from one sample in a study of T cells in Graves' hyperthyroidism and ophthalmopathy. Amplified regions were TCR beta CDR3 sequences from RNA transcripts. Researchers ran a first-round RT-PCR on the TCR CDR3 using the HTBI primer set. TCRdb recomputed calls from the multiplex PCR reads with MiXCR, one row per CDR3 protein. The sample gives 450,000 to 700,000 distinct CDR3 sequences, about half of which show up once; over 15% is in the top ten. What was sequenced was peripheral blood or thyroid tissue (not recorded which). These receptors came from an adult woman with Graves' disease, either hyperthyroidism or ophthalmopathy (not recorded which).

The V and J genes are TRBV20-1 and TRBJ1-2, with TRBD1 matching 7 bases. This CDR3 has 12 amino acids. The germline V gene encodes CDR1 DFQATT and CDR2 SNEGSKA (reference sequence). J was trimmed by 6 bases and V by 6 bases; bases with no gene match: 7. The CDR3 DNA reads TGCAGTGCGGCGACAGGGCTGAATGGCTACACCTTC. It encodes CSAATGLNGYTF.

The J gene is TRBJ2-7, the V gene TRBV10-3, with 7 positions matching TRBD2. There are 15 residues in the CDR3. Germline V gives CDR1 ENHRY, CDR2 SYGVKD. The V gene end was trimmed by 0 bases and the J gene end by 5 bases; junction bases not matched to a gene: 7. The CDR3 DNA reads as TGTGCCATCAGTGAGTCCGTCGGGAGGTCACACGAGCAGTACTTC. Translating it yields CAISESVGRSHEQYF.

This clonotype turned up a few times. This chain joins TRBV9 and TRBJ1-6; D is unresolved. In germline, CDR1 is SGDLS, CDR2 YYNGEE. CDR3 length: 16 amino acids. Trimming removed 0 bases at V and 5 bases at J, with 12 bases between. CDR3 amino acids: CASSVGGERDNSPLHF. The CDR3 coding sequence is TGTGCCAGCAGCGTAGGTGGGGAAAGGGATAATTCACCCCTCCACTTT.

This clonotype was observed at least ten times. The rearrangement uses TRBV7-2 and TRBJ2-7; tentatively, D is TRBD2 (7 bases). Germline assignment: CDR1 SGHTA and CDR2 FQGNSA. Trimming removed 5 bases from V and 5 bases from J, with 22 bases in between. CDR3 length equals 16 residues. CDR3 nucleotides: TGTGCCAGCAGCCCCTTAGGGGGGGGTAGTCCCCACGAGCAGTACTTC. Amino acids: CASSPLGGGSPHEQYF.

The chain has TRBV30 and TRBJ1-1; no clear D. Germline CDR1 is GTSNPN and CDR2 is SVGIG (reference sequence). V lost 4 bases and J lost 6, with 12 bases in between. The CDR3 covers 12 residues. The CDR3 sequence: CAWNERRAEAFF. CDR3 DNA sequence: TGTGCCTGGAACGAAAGGAGGGCTGAAGCTTTCTTT.

The chain carries TRBV5-4 and TRBJ2-5; D perhaps matches TRBD1 (6 bases). This CDR3 region has 15 residues. Trimming took 0 bases from V and 2 from J, leaving 11 bases between them. Germline V gene data show CDR1 as SGHNT and CDR2 as YYREEE (reference sequence). The CDR3 loop reads CASSLEQGYQETQYF. In DNA form, the CDR3 reads TGTGCCAGCAGCTTGGAACAGGGATATCAAGAGACCCAGTACTTC.

This clonotype occurred a few times. The chain uses TRBV4-1 and TRBJ2-7; 9 nucleotides agree with TRBD2. The V and J ends lost 0 bases and 3 bases, in that order; junction bases with no gene match: 15. CDR1 is MGHRA, CDR2 YSYEKL, per germline. The CDR3 is 19 residues long. The CDR3 protein is CASSQDRVLAGVQGYEQYF. Written as DNA, the CDR3 is TGCGCCAGCAGCCAAGATAGGGTCTTAGCGGGAGTACAAGGCTACGAGCAGTACTTC.

The chain has TRBV25-1 and TRBJ2-5; D assignment may be TRBD1 or TRBD2 (5 bases each). V lost 3 bases and J lost 5, with 28 bases in between. The CDR3 has 19 residues. Germline V gene sequence: CDR1 MGHDK, CDR2 SYGVNS. CDR3 loop: CASSDRDLETGELSETQYF. The CDR3 coding sequence is TGTGCCAGCAGTGACCGGGACCTCGAAACCGGGGAGCTTTCCGAGACCCAGTACTTC.

There are a few counts of this clonotype. This clone may be a read error of a much larger clone one base away. The chain is built from TRBV7-9 and TRBJ1-3; no clear D gene. CDR3 length: 16 amino acids. Germline CDR1 reads SEHNR; CDR2 reads FQNEAQ (reference sequence). The ends were cut back, 5 bases at V and 0 bases at J, with 14 bases in the middle. The CDR3, as DNA: TGTGCCAGCAGCCACCCCCATGGCATCTCTGGAAACACCATATATTTT. Its protein is CASSHPHGISGNTIYF.

Concerning this clonotype: This likely comes from a read error, as the CDR3 has no conserved phenylalanine or tryptophan at its end. It is unclear where the CDR3 begins or ends on the DNA, so no DNA is shown, and the CDR3 is as TCRdb lists it. The chain carries TRBV20-1 and TRBJ2-5. CDR1 is DFQATT and CDR2 is SNEGSKA in the germline V gene (reference sequence). Counting both end residues, the CDR3 totals 8 amino acids. The CDR3 loop is CSARGGYT.

With respect to this clonotype: It may be a read error: a sequence one base away is much more abundant. The rearrangement links TRBV2 to TRBJ2-5, with 8 bases fitting TRBD2. The CDR3 length is 14 residues. Germline-derived CDR1 and CDR2 are SNHLY and FYNNEI. Trimming removed 8 bases from V and 2 bases from J; junction bases left unmatched: 7. CDR3 protein: CASRGGDLQETQYF. CDR3 nucleotide sequence: TGTGCCAGCCGGGGGGGGGACCTTCAAGAGACCCAGTACTTC.

The DNA for the CDR3 is TGTGCCAGCAGTTATGACAGGGGGTACATTCAGTACTTC. Translating it yields CASSYDRGYIQYF. This chain links TRBV5-4 with TRBJ2-4, with TRBD1 matching 9 bases. Germline assignment: CDR1 SGHNT and CDR2 YYREEE (reference sequence). The CDR3 has 13 residues. The V gene end was trimmed by 5 bases and the J gene end by 8 bases; junction bases not matched to a gene: 5.

This clonotype was observed many times. The chain links TRBV30 to TRBJ1-5; TRBD1 agrees at 8 bases. The germline CDR1 and CDR2 sequences are GTSNPN and SVGIG (reference sequence). The V gene end was trimmed by 1 base and the J gene end by 6 bases; junction bases not matched to a gene: 8. This CDR3 region has 15 residues. CDR3 amino acids: CAWSDGGQEGQPQHF. The CDR3 region has the DNA TGTGCCTGGAGTGATGGGGGACAGGAGGGTCAGCCCCAGCATTTT. Filled out from reference TRBV30 and TRBJ1-5, the complete variable domain reads SQTIHQWPATLVQPVGSPLSLECTVEGTSNPNLYWYRQAAGRGLQLLFYSVGIGQISSEVPQNLSASRPQDRQFILSSKKLLLSDSGFYLCAWSDGGQEGQPQHFGDGTRLSIL.

This clonotype was seen a handful of times. The V call is TRBV7-9, the J call TRBJ1-1; D unresolved. This CDR3 spans 13 amino acids. Germline CDR1 SEHNR, CDR2 FQNEAQ (reference sequence). With 5 bases removed from V and 10 bases from J, the gap between germline ends came to 17 bases. CDR3 DNA: TGTGCCAGCAGCCGTGACCACGGAGACGGAGCTTTCTTT. Protein product: CASSRDHGDGAFF.

In this sample, this clonotype turned up many times. V usage is TRBV7-8 and J usage is TRBJ2-7; 7 nucleotides agree with TRBD1. The CDR3 consists of 13 residues. CDR1 is SGHVS and CDR2 is FQNEAQ in the germline V gene. J was trimmed by 3 bases and V by 3 bases; bases with no gene match: 2. The DNA of the CDR3 is TGTGCCAGCAGCTTCAACAGGGGCTACGAGCAGTACTTC. It translates to CASSFNRGYEQYF. Based on the CDR3 plus reference TRBV7-8 and TRBJ2-7, the full variable domain is GAGVSQSPRYKVAKRGQDVALRCDPISGHVSLFWYQQALGQGPEFLTYFQNEAQLDKSGLPSDRFFAERPEGSVSTLKIQRTQQEDSAVYLCASSFNRGYEQYFGPGTRLTVT.

This clonotype was observed a handful of times. The rearrangement joins TRBV9 to TRBJ1-2; no firm D call. The CDR3 length is 11 residues. Trimming left V 1 base short and J 12 bases short, with 10 bases between. Germline assignment: CDR1 SGDLS and CDR2 YYNGEE. The chain's CDR3 is CASSVQPGNTF. The CDR3 nucleotides read TGTGCCAGCAGCGTACAGCCTGGAAACACCTTC. The whole variable domain, filled in from reference TRBV9 and TRBJ1-2, reads DSGVTQTPKHLITATGQRVTLRCSPRSGDLSVYWYQQSLDQGLQFLIQYYNGEERAKGNILERFSAQQFPDLHSELNLSSLELGDSALYFCASSVQPGNTFGSGTRLTVV.

In its sample, this clonotype was seen once. A clone one base away is much larger, so this may be a read error. The chain employs TRBV6-2 or TRBV6-3 and TRBJ2-6; D is unresolved. Trimming left V 5 bases short and J 0 bases short, with 14 bases between. Germline CDR1 is MNHEY and CDR2 is SVGEGT. This CDR3 is built from 17 residues. The CDR3: CASSRVLKTSGANVLTF. In nucleotides, the CDR3 is TGTGCCAGCAGTAGGGTCCTTAAGACCTCTGGGGCCAACGTCCTGACTTTC.

Comments on this clonotype: Given the absence of the conserved phenylalanine or tryptophan at the CDR3 end, a read error is likely. The DNA is omitted, as the CDR3 cannot be located on it reliably, and the CDR3 follows TCRdb's listing. The chain uses TRBV9 and TRBJ1-4; the table's D call, TRBD1, was not checked against the DNA. Germline loops: CDR1 SGDLS, CDR2 YYNGEE. The CDR3 sequence runs 10 residues, both termini included. CDR3 sequence: CASRRDKGSY.

The sample holds many counts of this clonotype. The chain links TRBV20-1 to TRBJ1-5; D possibly corresponds to TRBD1 (5 bases). The CDR3 is 13 amino acids. V was clipped by 0 bases and J by 5 bases, with 8 bases between them. CDR1 is DFQATT and CDR2 is SNEGSKA in the germline V gene (reference sequence). CDR3 in amino acids: CSAREGVDQPQHF. In DNA form, the CDR3 reads TGCAGTGCTAGAGAGGGGGTCGATCAGCCCCAGCATTTT.

The sample holds many counts of this clonotype. The chain links TRBV4-2 to TRBJ1-4; D remains unclear. Looked up from germline, CDR1 is LGHNA and CDR2 is YNFKEQ. Trimming shortened V by 3 bases and J by 4 bases, and 15 bases separated the two germline ends. The CDR3 has 16 residues. The CDR3 DNA follows: TGTGCCAGCAGCCATGGGTGGGCAAGCAATAATGAAAAACTGTTTTTT. Its translation is CASSHGWASNNEKLFF.

This clonotype has ten or more counts. The J gene is TRBJ2-7, the V gene TRBV29-1; D might be TRBD2 (5 bases). V lost 4 bases and J lost 2, with 12 bases in between. This CDR3 has 13 residues. CDR1 and CDR2 (germline): SQVTM, ANQGSEA. The chain's CDR3 is CSVASSGPYEQYF. DNA of the CDR3: TGCAGCGTTGCGAGCAGCGGACCCTACGAGCAGTACTTC.

This clonotype was detected ten times or more. The rearrangement links TRBV28 to TRBJ1-3; the D gene is possibly TRBD1 (5 bases). Germline V gene data show CDR1 as MDHEN and CDR2 as SYDVKM. There are 14 residues in the CDR3. Trimming pared 7 bases from V and 4 bases from J, leaving 14 bases between. CDR3 sequence (DNA): TGTGCCAGCACCCCCGGGACGGCAGGAAACACCATATATTTT. It codes for CASTPGTAGNTIYF. The complete variable domain, with remaining parts taken from reference TRBV28 and TRBJ1-3, reads DVKVTQSSRYLVKRTGEKVFLECVQDMDHENMFWYRQDPGLGLRLIYFSYDVKMKEKGDIPEGYSVSREKKERFSLILESASTNQTSMYLCASTPGTAGNTIYFGEGSWLTVV.

This clonotype occurred many times. The CDR3 region is CASSESSYSNQPQHF. The CDR3 DNA reads TGTGCCAGCAGTGAAAGCAGTTATAGCAATCAGCCCCAGCATTTT. This sequence joins TRBV2 and TRBJ1-5; D gene ambiguous. The CDR3 spans 15 residues. V lost 2 bases to trimming and J lost 0 bases, with 8 bases between them. The germline CDR1 and CDR2 sequences are SNHLY and FYNNEI.

There are many counts of this clonotype. The rearrangement links TRBV7-3 to TRBJ2-2; TRBD2 matches 12 bases. Germline loops: CDR1 SGHTA, CDR2 FQGTGA. The CDR3 covers 17 residues. V was pared by 4 bases and J by 6 bases, with 9 bases of the junction left unmatched. The CDR3 region is CASSSKGLAGLAGELFF. The CDR3 nucleotides are TGTGCCAGCAGCTCAAAAGGACTAGCGGGATTGGCCGGGGAGCTGTTTTTT. Full variable domain (rest looked up from reference TRBV7-3 and TRBJ2-2): GAGVSQTPSNKVTEKGKYVELRCDPISGHTALYWYRQSLGQGPEFLIYFQGTGAADDSGLPNDRFFAVRPEGSVSTLKIQRTERGDSAVYLCASSSKGLAGLAGELFFGEGSRLTVL.

This clonotype has a handful of counts. Here the CDR3 DNA reads TGTGCCTCCCTACGGGTTTCTGGGGCCAACGTCCTGACTTTC. This codes for CASLRVSGANVLTF. J is TRBJ2-6 and V is TRBV30; D remains unclear. The CDR3 has 14 amino acids. The V and J ends lost 7 bases and 1 base respectively, with 11 bases between them. Per germline, CDR1 GTSNPN and CDR2 SVGIG (reference sequence).

The chain uses TRBV5-1 and TRBJ2-2; D not resolved. Germline CDR1 reads SGHRS; CDR2 reads YFSETQ. The length of the CDR3 is 15 residues. Trimming removed 0 bases at V and 1 base at J, with 7 bases between. The CDR3 spells CASSLEDGNTGELFF. The CDR3 coding sequence is TGCGCCAGCAGCTTGGAGGACGGGAACACCGGGGAGCTGTTTTTT.

The chain carries TRBV28 and TRBJ1-1; D gene uncertain. Germline values: CDR1 MDHEN, CDR2 SYDVKM. Trimming took off 2 bases at V and 1 base at J, with 14 bases between the two ends. The CDR3 consists of 16 residues. This chain's CDR3 is CASSLTGLERNTEAFF. The DNA of the CDR3 is TGTGCCAGCAGTTTAACCGGGCTAGAACGGAACACTGAAGCTTTCTTT.

The sample holds a few counts of this clonotype. The rearrangement joins TRBV30 to TRBJ2-6; TRBD1 might be the D (5 bases). CDR3 length equals 14 residues. The V end lost 1 base, the J end lost 1 base, and 5 bases lay between the germline ends. Germline CDR1 is GTSNPN and CDR2 is SVGIG (reference sequence). For the CDR3, the DNA is TGTGCCTGGAGTGAGGGGTCTGGGGCCAACGTCCTGACTTTC. Encoded protein: CAWSEGSGANVLTF.

This clonotype was seen ten or more times. This chain joins TRBV5-1 and TRBJ2-5; perhaps TRBD1 as D (6 bases). The V end was cut by 4 bases, the J end by 5 bases, with 21 bases between. In germline, CDR1 is SGHRS, CDR2 YFSETQ. The CDR3 loop spans 16 amino acids. The CDR3 DNA follows: TGCGCCAGCAGCCTCTCCCCCGGGACACCAGGGGAGACCCAGTACTTC. It encodes CASSLSPGTPGETQYF.